These 13 T cell receptor beta chains were sequenced from one sample in a study of neoadjuvant anti-PD-1 for oral cavity cancer. Clones were sequenced by immunoSEQ multiplex PCR, and TCRdb holds only the in-frame ones, with some missing. The sample has fewer than 90,000 clones, approximately 80% seen once; the top ten hold roughly 3%. Sequenced material: PBMCs, taken before nivolumab (anti-PD-1) treatment. Receptors originate from a person aged 35 to 85 with oral cavity squamous cell carcinoma.

Regarding this clone: This sequence may be a read error, since a much larger clone differs from it by one base. The V gene is TRBV6-5, the J gene TRBJ2-7; D gene uncertain. The length of the CDR3 is 11 residues. Trimming shortened V by 4 bases and J by 2 bases, and 3 bases separated the two germline ends. The V gene's germline CDR1 is MNHEY and CDR2 SVGAGI. The CDR3 spells CASSSPYEQYF. DNA of the CDR3: TGTGCCAGCAGTTCCCCCTACGAGCAGTACTTC.

V and J are TRBV7-6 and TRBJ2-2, with 9 nucleotides matching TRBD2. Germline V lookup: CDR1 SGHVS, CDR2 FNYEAQ. The CDR3 runs to 16 residues. Trimming removed 0 bases from V and 6 bases from J; junction bases left unmatched: 5. DNA for the CDR3: TGTGCCAGCAGCTTAGCAGGACTAGCGTACGCCGGGGAGCTGTTTTTT. Translating it yields CASSLAGLAYAGELFF.

The CDR3 protein is CASSYGLENTGELFF. The CDR3 DNA is TGTGCCAGCAGTTATGGACTGGAGAACACCGGGGAGCTGTTTTTT. The rearrangement uses TRBV6-5 and TRBJ2-2, with D tentatively TRBD2 (5 bases). Germline CDR1 reads MNHEY; CDR2 reads SVGAGI. This CDR3 region has 15 residues. V shed 3 bases and J shed 1 base, with 9 bases lying between them.

The chain has TRBV28 and TRBJ2-7; 8 bases align to TRBD2. J gave up 6 bases and V 4 bases, and 5 bases lay outside the gene matches. This CDR3 contains 13 residues. The V gene's germline CDR1 is MDHEN and CDR2 SYDVKM. The chain's CDR3 is CASSWDGRGEQYF. CDR3 in DNA: TGTGCCAGCAGTTGGGACGGGAGGGGCGAGCAGTACTTC.

This chain joins TRBV7-8 and TRBJ2-1; 15 bases match TRBD2. The CDR3 spans 17 residues. The V segment lost 5 bases and the J segment 5 bases; nucleotides outside the gene matches: 7. Germline CDR1 SGHVS, CDR2 FQNEAQ. CDR3 protein: CASSIRTSGRENNEQFF. CDR3 DNA: TGTGCCAGCAGCATACGGACTAGCGGGAGGGAGAACAATGAGCAGTTCTTC.

V usage is TRBV6-6 and J usage is TRBJ2-1; 10 positions agree with TRBD2. Looked up from germline, CDR1 is MNHNY and CDR2 is SVGAGI (reference sequence). J lost 2 bases, V lost 4 bases, and 5 bases had no gene match. The length of the CDR3 is 16 residues. CDR3 coding DNA: TGTGCCAGCAGTTCTAACGGACTAGCGGCCTACAATGAGCAGTTCTTC. It is translated as CASSSNGLAAYNEQFF.

The J gene is TRBJ1-4, the V gene TRBV10-3; D is undetermined. V was trimmed by 2 bases and J by 8 bases, leaving 9 bases between them. The V gene's germline CDR1 is ENHRY and CDR2 SYGVKD. The CDR3 consists of 13 residues. The CDR3 DNA reads as TGTGCCATCAGTGAGACTACTCGGGAAAAACTGTTTTTT. It codes for CAISETTREKLFF.

The V call is TRBV9, the J call TRBJ2-7; D may be TRBD1 or TRBD2 (5 bases each). This CDR3 has 19 residues. Germline V gene data show CDR1 as SGDLS and CDR2 as YYNGEE. Between the trimmed V and J ends, which lost 4 bases and 2 bases, there was a span of 28 bases. The CDR3 DNA sequence: TGTGCCAGCAGCCCCCAGAGGGGAAGGACACCTTCGAACCCCTACGAGCAGTACTTC. Translation: CASSPQRGRTPSNPYEQYF.

The chain has TRBV7-8 and TRBJ2-7, with 8 bases matching TRBD2. The CDR3 runs to 14 residues. Germline V CDR1 and CDR2: SGHVS, FQNEAQ. Unmatched junction bases numbered 2, after V lost 1 base and J lost 3 bases. The CDR3 here is CASSLEREFYEQYF. For the CDR3, the DNA is TGTGCCAGCAGCTTAGAGCGGGAGTTCTACGAGCAGTACTTC. Using reference TRBV7-8 and TRBJ2-7 for the parts outside the CDR3, the full variable domain is GAGVSQSPRYKVAKRGQDVALRCDPISGHVSLFWYQQALGQGPEFLTYFQNEAQLDKSGLPSDRFFAERPEGSVSTLKIQRTQQEDSAVYLCASSLEREFYEQYFGPGTRLTVT.

The genes are TRBV30 and TRBJ2-7, with D possibly being TRBD1 (5 bases). The V end was cut by 3 bases, the J end by 2 bases, with 5 bases between. CDR1 is GTSNPN and CDR2 is SVGIG in the germline V gene (reference sequence). This CDR3 spans 11 amino acids. The CDR3, as DNA: TGTGCCTGGAGAGGGGCCTACGAGCAGTACTTC. It codes for CAWRGAYEQYF. Complete variable domain (other parts from reference TRBV30 and TRBJ2-7): SQTIHQWPATLVQPVGSPLSLECTVEGTSNPNLYWYRQAAGRGLQLLFYSVGIGQISSEVPQNLSASRPQDRQFILSSKKLLLSDSGFYLCAWRGAYEQYFGPGTRLTVT.

The rearrangement links TRBV9 to TRBJ2-5; the D is unclear. Germline CDR1 SGDLS, CDR2 YYNGEE. Trimming took 0 bases from V and 3 from J, leaving 3 bases between them. The CDR3 spans 12 residues. The CDR3 region is CASSVGEETQYF. CDR3 nucleotide sequence: TGTGCCAGCAGCGTAGGCGAAGAGACCCAGTACTTC.

V is TRBV7-6 and J is TRBJ2-7; D remains ambiguous. Germline-derived CDR1 and CDR2 are SGHVS and FNYEAQ. V dropped 5 bases and J dropped 3 bases, with 14 bases sitting between them. CDR3 length: 14 amino acids. The CDR3 reads CASSLYPIGYEQYF. In nucleotides, the CDR3 is TGTGCCAGCAGCCTCTATCCAATAGGCTACGAGCAGTACTTC.

J is TRBJ1-1 and V is TRBV19; D is unresolved. The V end lost 9 bases, the J end lost 4 bases, and 15 bases lay between the germline ends. CDR1 LNHDA and CDR2 SQIVND come from the germline V gene (reference sequence). This CDR3 is 13 amino acids long. CDR3 DNA: TGTGCCAGCGCTACCAATATGGTCACTGAAGCTTTCTTT. Its translation: CASATNMVTEAFF. Full variable domain (missing parts from reference TRBV19 and TRBJ1-1): DGGITQSPKYLFRKEGQNVTLSCEQNLNHDAMYWYRQDPGQGLRLIYYSQIVNDFQKGDIAEGYSVSREKKESFPLTVTSAQKNPTAFYLCASATNMVTEAFFGQGTRLTVV.